These T cell receptor beta chains were read from a single sample in a study of T cell responses to AZD1222 COVID-19 vaccine. Assay: immunoSEQ multiplex PCR; the TCRdb copy retains only in-frame clones and omits some. The table has some 180,000 clones, over 90% seen once. The sample was peripheral blood, taken 28 days after the second AZD1222 dose. The receptors come from an adult who received the AZD1222 COVID-19 vaccine. Each CDR3 is given with its conserved first and last residue. A D gene is named only where the DNA matches it firmly. The size field is filled for only some rows; it gives once, few, many or a size class.

d_gene,j_gene,abundance,v_gene,CDR3aa,CDR3nt
.,TRBJ2-7,.,TRBV2,CAGATGVDHEQYF,TGTGCCGGAGCAACCGGGGTAGATCACGAGCAGTACTTC
.,TRBJ1-2,.,TRBV7-9,CASSPLVAANYGYTF,TGTGCCAGCAGCCCACTCGTGGCAGCTAACTATGGCTACACCTTC
.,TRBJ2-2,.,TRBV7-2,CASSLASSGELFF,TGTGCCAGCAGCTTAGCCTCTTCCGGGGAGCTGTTTTTT
.,TRBJ1-1,.,TRBV4-1,CASSHPRSVRTEAFF,TGCGCCAGCAGCCACCCAAGGAGTGTCAGGACGGAAGCTTTCTTT
TRBD1,TRBJ2-3,.,TRBV30,CAWSVSGGVTDTQYF,TGTGCCTGGAGTGTATCAGGGGGCGTTACAGATACGCAGTATTTT
TRBD1,TRBJ2-1,.,TRBV9,CASSVGDSYNEQFF,TGTGCCAGCAGCGTAGGGGACAGCTACAATGAGCAGTTCTTC
TRBD1,TRBJ2-3,.,TRBV9,CASSSLTGALYF,TGTGCCAGCAGCTCCCTGACAGGGGCTCTGTATTTT
.,TRBJ1-1,.,TRBV5-5,CASSLVGSEREAFF,TGTGCCAGCAGCTTAGTTGGTTCGGAGAGGGAAGCTTTCTTT
.,TRBJ1-2,.,TRBV9,CASRRTDNYGYTF,TGTGCCAGCAGAAGGACAGATAACTATGGCTACACCTTC
TRBD1,TRBJ1-3,.,TRBV2,CASSVGQGPDSGNTIYF,TGTGCCAGCAGTGTAGGACAGGGCCCCGACTCTGGAAACACCATATATTTT
.,TRBJ2-2,.,TRBV5-1,CASSAGPTGELFF,TGCGCCAGCAGCGCAGGGCCCACCGGGGAGCTGTTTTTT
.,TRBJ1-2,.,TRBV7-2,CASSSRQSINYGYTF,TGTGCCAGCAGCTCTAGACAGAGTATTAACTATGGCTACACCTTC
.,TRBJ2-7,.,TRBV5-1,CASSPSGDPRYEQYF,TGCGCCAGCAGTCCTTCAGGGGACCCACGGTACGAGCAGTACTTC
TRBD1,TRBJ1-5,.,TRBV7-8,CASGGDRAQPQHF,TGTGCCAGCGGGGGGGACAGGGCTCAGCCCCAGCATTTT
.,TRBJ2-2,.,TRBV27,CASSFKNTGELFF,TGTGCCAGCAGCTTCAAGAACACCGGGGAGCTGTTTTTT
.,TRBJ1-6,.,TRBV7-3,CASSFRENNSPLHF,TGTGCCAGCAGCTTCCGAGAGAATAATTCACCCCTCCACTTT
TRBD2,TRBJ2-1,.,TRBV28,CASSLGLAGSYNEQFF,TGTGCCAGCAGTTTAGGACTAGCGGGCTCCTACAATGAGCAGTTCTTC
TRBD2,TRBJ2-5,.,TRBV5-5,CASSLQAGGQETQYF,TGTGCCAGCAGCTTGCAAGCGGGGGGACAAGAGACCCAGTACTTC
.,TRBJ1-2,.,TRBV10-3,CAISEGGVNGYGYTF,TGTGCCATCAGTGAGGGGGGGGTAAACGGCTATGGCTACACCTTC
TRBD1,TRBJ2-7,.,TRBV18,CASSPGTAHEQYF,TGTGCCAGCTCACCAGGGACAGCTCACGAGCAGTACTTC
TRBD1,TRBJ1-5,.,TRBV5-1,CASSLGTGANQPQHF,TGCGCCAGCAGCTTAGGGACAGGGGCAAATCAGCCCCAGCATTTT
.,TRBJ1-5,.,TRBV30,CAWSVQRSYGKGGNQPQHF,TGTGCCTGGAGTGTTCAGCGTAGCTACGGGAAGGGTGGCAATCAGCCCCAGCATTTT
.,TRBJ1-3,.,TRBV6-5,CASSYNLFSGNTIYF,TGTGCCAGCAGTTACAATCTTTTCTCTGGAAACACCATATATTTT
.,TRBJ1-1,.,TRBV25-1,CASSDLGGGPNTEAFF,TGTGCCAGCAGTGACCTAGGGGGGGGGCCAAACACTGAAGCTTTCTTT
.,TRBJ1-1,.,TRBV21-1,CASMLNTEAFF,TGTGCCAGCATGCTAAACACTGAAGCTTTCTTT
TRBD1,TRBJ2-7,once,TRBV6-6,CATKRQGPPYEQYF,TGTGCCACCAAGAGACAGGGACCCCCCTACGAGCAGTACTTC
TRBD1,TRBJ2-2,.,TRBV7-3,CASSRGIPGQGTTGELFF,TGTGCCAGCAGCCGAGGCATTCCGGGACAGGGGACCACCGGGGAGCTGTTTTTT
TRBD1,TRBJ2-1,.,TRBV19,CASSKQDRGYEQFF,TGTGCCAGTAGTAAGCAGGACAGGGGCTATGAGCAGTTCTTC
TRBD1,TRBJ2-7,.,TRBV28,CASSLEGDRNSYEQYF,TGTGCCAGCAGTTTAGAGGGGGACAGGAACTCCTACGAGCAGTACTTC
.,TRBJ1-1,once,TRBV3-1/TRBV3-2,CASSQSQGRAFF,TGTGCCAGCAGCCAATCACAAGGGAGGGCTTTCTTT
TRBD1,TRBJ2-7,.,TRBV6-5,CASSFRGQFEQYF,TGTGCCAGCAGTTTCAGGGGGCAATTCGAGCAGTACTTC
.,TRBJ2-1,.,TRBV10-2,CASRRTSSSYNEQFF,TGCGCCAGCAGGAGGACCAGCAGCTCCTACAATGAGCAGTTCTTC
.,TRBJ2-7,.,TRBV27,CASSSRPEGVSYEQYF,TGTGCCAGCAGTTCGCGACCGGAGGGGGTCTCCTACGAGCAGTACTTC
.,TRBJ2-6,.,TRBV5-6,CASSFRALLGSGANVLTF,TGTGCCAGCAGCTTTCGAGCCTTGCTGGGCTCTGGGGCCAACGTCCTGACTTTC
.,TRBJ1-1,.,TRBV12-3/TRBV12-4,CASSFGLNTEAFF,TGTGCCAGCAGTTTTGGTCTGAACACTGAAGCTTTCTTT
.,TRBJ2-7,.,TRBV10-3,CALGVERRATVHEQYF,TGTGCCCTCGGTGTTGAGCGGAGGGCCACGGTACACGAGCAGTACTTC
.,TRBJ1-2,.,TRBV6-2/TRBV6-3,CASSYEGPRGYTF,TGTGCCAGCAGTTACGAGGGGCCCCGTGGCTACACCTTC
.,TRBJ1-4,.,TRBV7-9,CASRGKVNEKLFF,TGTGCCAGCAGGGGCAAGGTTAATGAAAAACTGTTTTTT
TRBD1,TRBJ1-6,.,TRBV3-1/TRBV3-2,CASSQVGGQGSSYNSPLHF,TGTGCCAGCAGCCAAGTCGGGGGACAGGGAAGCTCCTATAATTCACCCCTCCACTTT
.,TRBJ2-7,once,TRBV5-1,CASSLAGDPKRYYEQYF,TGCGCCAGCAGCTTGGCGGGGGACCCGAAAAGATACTACGAGCAGTACTTC
.,TRBJ1-3,.,TRBV19,CASTPPGGNSGNTIYF,TGTGCCAGTACCCCGCCGGGGGGGAACAGTGGAAACACCATATATTTT
TRBD1,TRBJ1-1,.,TRBV10-3,CAISLDRADTEAFF,TGTGCCATCAGTTTGGACAGGGCGGACACTGAAGCTTTCTTT
TRBD1,TRBJ1-1,.,TRBV18,CASSPGDRMNTEAFF,TGTGCCAGCTCACCTGGGGACAGGATGAACACTGAAGCTTTCTTT
.,TRBJ1-1,.,TRBV21-1,CASSRGPAPEAFF,TGTGCCAGCAGCAGGGGGCCCGCCCCTGAAGCTTTCTTT
.,TRBJ1-4,.,TRBV4-3,CASSQDLGARGEKLFF,TGCGCCAGCAGCCAAGATCTGGGGGCTCGTGGGGAAAAACTGTTTTTT
.,TRBJ2-4,few,TRBV3-1/TRBV3-2,CASSQLNIQYF,TGTGCCAGCAGCCAATTGAACATTCAGTACTTC
.,TRBJ1-1,.,TRBV27,CASSLAIGQGYEAFF,TGTGCCAGCAGTCTCGCCATTGGGCAGGGATATGAAGCTTTCTTT
.,TRBJ1-5,.,TRBV15,CATNEGGQPQHF,TGTGCCACCAACGAGGGGGGACAGCCCCAGCATTTT
.,TRBJ1-2,.,TRBV28,CASTANYGYTF,TGTGCCAGCACAGCTAACTATGGCTACACCTTC
TRBD2,TRBJ2-5,.,TRBV9,CASSVGRPSGVETQYF,TGTGCCAGCAGCGTAGGACGGCCTAGCGGGGTTGAGACCCAGTACTTC
.,TRBJ2-5,.,TRBV2,CASSPSGGSGQETQYF,TGTGCCAGCAGCCCTTCGGGTGGTAGCGGCCAAGAGACCCAGTACTTC
.,TRBJ2-3,once,TRBV2,CASRTRPAAPTDTQYF,TGTGCCAGCAGGACCCGCCCAGCGGCCCCCACAGATACGCAGTATTTT